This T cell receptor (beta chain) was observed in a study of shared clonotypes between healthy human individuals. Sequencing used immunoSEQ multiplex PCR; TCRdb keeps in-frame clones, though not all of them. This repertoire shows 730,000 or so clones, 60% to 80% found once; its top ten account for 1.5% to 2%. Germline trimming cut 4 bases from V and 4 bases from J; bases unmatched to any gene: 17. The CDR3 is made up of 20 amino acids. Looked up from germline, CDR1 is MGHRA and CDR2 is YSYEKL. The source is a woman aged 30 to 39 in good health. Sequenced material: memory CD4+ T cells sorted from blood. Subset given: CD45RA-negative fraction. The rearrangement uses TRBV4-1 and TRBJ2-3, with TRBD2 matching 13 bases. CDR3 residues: CASSPWTSGSSRGSPDTQYF. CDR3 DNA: TGCGCCAGCAGCCCCTGGACTAGCGGGAGCTCCCGGGGATCCCCAGATACGCAGTATTTT.